One T cell receptor (beta chain) is described in this entry. The antigen is unknown. This entry is derived from a study of T cell responses to AZD1222 COVID-19 vaccine. Study-level results: Rises in breadth and depth of Spike-specific TCRs came after two AZD1222 doses.

Assay: immunoSEQ multiplex PCR; the TCRdb copy retains only in-frame clones and omits some. The sample has tens of thousands of clones, around nine tenths seen once. This CDR3 region has 13 residues. The germline CDR1 and CDR2 sequences are SGHNT and YYREEE (reference sequence). The germline V and J ends were trimmed by 3 bases and 7 bases, with 10 bases remaining between them. The receptor comes from an adult in good health. The chain employs TRBV5-4 and TRBJ1-4, with D possibly matching TRBD1 (5 bases). The specimen was peripheral blood, collected on day 0 of AZD1222 vaccination. The DNA for the CDR3 is TGTGCCAGCAGCTCTAAAGGGGCTGAAAAACTGTTTTTT. It encodes CASSSKGAEKLFF. The full variable domain, in which reference TRBV5-4 and TRBJ1-4 provide the parts outside the CDR3, is ETGVTQSPTHLIKTRGQQVTLRCSSQSGHNTVSWYQQALGQGPQFIFQYYREEENGRGNFPPRFSGLQFPNYSSELNVNALELDDSALYLCASSSKGAEKLFFGSGTQLSVL.